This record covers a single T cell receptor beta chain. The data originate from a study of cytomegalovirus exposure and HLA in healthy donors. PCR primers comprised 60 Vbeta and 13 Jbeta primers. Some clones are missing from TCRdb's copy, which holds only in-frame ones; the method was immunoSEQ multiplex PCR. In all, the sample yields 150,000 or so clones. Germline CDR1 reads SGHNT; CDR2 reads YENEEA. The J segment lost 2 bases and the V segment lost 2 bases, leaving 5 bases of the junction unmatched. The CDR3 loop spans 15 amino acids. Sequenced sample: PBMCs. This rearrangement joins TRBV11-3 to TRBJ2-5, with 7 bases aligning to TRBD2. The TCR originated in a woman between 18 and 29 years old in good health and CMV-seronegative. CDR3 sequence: CASSLRASGQETQYF. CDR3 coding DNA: TGTGCCAGCAGCTTACGGGCTAGCGGACAAGAGACCCAGTACTTC. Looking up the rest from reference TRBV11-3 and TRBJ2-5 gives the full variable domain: EAGVVQSPRYKIIEKKQPVAFWCNPISGHNTLYWYLQNLGQGPELLIRYENEEAVDDSQLPKDRFSAERLKGVDSTLKIQPAELGDSAVYLCASSLRASGQETQYFGPGTRLLVL.